The TCR beta chain described here comes from a study of memory CD4+ T cells and cytomegalovirus serostatus. Study results and limitations: Each of approximately 73 CMV-associated TCRbeta sequences occurred in one to five individuals. Median bootstrapped AUC for CMV status was just under 0.97 originally, 0.9 to 0.93 US-trained.

The sort gate was single viable CD3+CD4+CD8-CD45RO+ cells for memory CD4+ T cells. Concerning this clone: As yet, its antigen is unknown.

CDR1 and CDR2 from the germline V gene are MNHEY and SVGAGI. The junction had 8 bases not matched to a gene; V was cut back by 6 bases and J by 4 bases. The CDR3 is 14 residues long. TCRdb keeps only in-frame clones here, not all; method: immunoSEQ multiplex PCR. The table lists roughly 60,000 clones, 75% to 80% of them singletons, with 0.88% in the top ten. Sequenced input: memory CD4+ T cells from blood. The receptor's source is an adult in good health and CMV-seronegative. V and J are TRBV6-5 and TRBJ1-2; 7 nucleotides agree with TRBD1. CDR3 nucleotides: TGTGCCAGCAGAAGGGGAGACAGGGCCTATGGCTACACCTTC. Translation gives CASRRGDRAYGYTF.